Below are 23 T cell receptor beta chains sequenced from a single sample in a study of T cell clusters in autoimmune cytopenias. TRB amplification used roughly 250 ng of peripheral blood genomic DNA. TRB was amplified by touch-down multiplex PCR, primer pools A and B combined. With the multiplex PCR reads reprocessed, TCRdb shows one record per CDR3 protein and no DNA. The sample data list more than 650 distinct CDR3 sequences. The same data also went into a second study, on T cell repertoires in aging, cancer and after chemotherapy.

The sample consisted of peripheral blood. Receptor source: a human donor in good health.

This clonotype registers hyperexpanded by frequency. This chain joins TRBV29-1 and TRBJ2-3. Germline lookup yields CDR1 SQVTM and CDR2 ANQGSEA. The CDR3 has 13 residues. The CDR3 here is CSSDEQTTDTQYF.

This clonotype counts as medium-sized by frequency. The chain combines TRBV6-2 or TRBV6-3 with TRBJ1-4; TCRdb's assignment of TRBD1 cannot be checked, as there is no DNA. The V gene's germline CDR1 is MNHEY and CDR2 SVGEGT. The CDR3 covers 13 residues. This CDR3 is CASSTEDREKLFF.

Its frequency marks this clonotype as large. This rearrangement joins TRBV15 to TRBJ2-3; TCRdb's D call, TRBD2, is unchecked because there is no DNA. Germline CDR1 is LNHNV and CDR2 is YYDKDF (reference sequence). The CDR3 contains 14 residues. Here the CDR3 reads CATSRESREDTQYF.

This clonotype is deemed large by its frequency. CDR3 protein: CASSLSDTQYF. The V call is TRBV7-2, the J call TRBJ2-3. CDR1 and CDR2 (germline): SGHTA, FQGNSA. The CDR3 length is 11 residues.

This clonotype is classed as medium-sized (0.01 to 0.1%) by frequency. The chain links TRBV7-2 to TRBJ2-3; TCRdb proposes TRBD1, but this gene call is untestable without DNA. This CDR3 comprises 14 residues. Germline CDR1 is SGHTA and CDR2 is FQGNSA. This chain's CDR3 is CASYRDRDTDTQYF.

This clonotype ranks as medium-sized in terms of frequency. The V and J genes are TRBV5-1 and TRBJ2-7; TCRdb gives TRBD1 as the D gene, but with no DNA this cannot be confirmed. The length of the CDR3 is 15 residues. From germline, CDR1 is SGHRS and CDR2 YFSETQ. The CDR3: CASSSLGQGVGEQYF. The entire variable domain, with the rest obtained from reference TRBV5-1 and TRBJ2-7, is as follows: KAGVTQTPRYLIKTRGQQVTLSCSPISGHRSVSWYQQTPGQGLQFLFEYFSETQRNKGNFPGRFSGRQFSNSRSEMNVSTLELGDSALYLCASSSLGQGVGEQYFGPGTRLTVT.

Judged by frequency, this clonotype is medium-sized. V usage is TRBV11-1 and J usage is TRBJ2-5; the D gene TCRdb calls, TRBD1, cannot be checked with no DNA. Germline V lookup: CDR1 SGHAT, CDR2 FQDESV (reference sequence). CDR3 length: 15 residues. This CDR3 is CASSRRTGGDETQYF.

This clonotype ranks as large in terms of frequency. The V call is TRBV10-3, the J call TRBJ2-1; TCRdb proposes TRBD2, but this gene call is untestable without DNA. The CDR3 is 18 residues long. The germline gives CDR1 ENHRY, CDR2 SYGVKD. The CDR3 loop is CAISDTVSAGWSYNEQFF.

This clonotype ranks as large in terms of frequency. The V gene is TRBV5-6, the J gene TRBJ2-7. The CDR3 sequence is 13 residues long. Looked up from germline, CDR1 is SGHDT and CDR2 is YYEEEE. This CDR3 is CASNSYGPYEQYF.

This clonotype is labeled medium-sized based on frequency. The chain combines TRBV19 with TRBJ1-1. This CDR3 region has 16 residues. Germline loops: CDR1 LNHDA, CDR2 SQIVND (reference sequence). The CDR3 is CASSIASGYLNTEAFF. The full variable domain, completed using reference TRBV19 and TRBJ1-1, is DGGITQSPKYLFRKEGQNVTLSCEQNLNHDAMYWYRQDPGQGLRLIYYSQIVNDFQKGDIAEGYSVSREKKESFPLTVTSAQKNPTAFYLCASSIASGYLNTEAFFGQGTRLTVV.

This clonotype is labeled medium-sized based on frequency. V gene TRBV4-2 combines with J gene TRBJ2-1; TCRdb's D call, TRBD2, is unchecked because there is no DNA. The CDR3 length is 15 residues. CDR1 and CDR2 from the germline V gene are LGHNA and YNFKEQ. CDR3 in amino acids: CASSQDVAGRNEQFF.

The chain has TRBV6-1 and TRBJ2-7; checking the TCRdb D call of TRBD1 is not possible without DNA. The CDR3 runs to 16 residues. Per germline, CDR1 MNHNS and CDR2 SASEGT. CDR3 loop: CASSASTGDSAYEQYF.

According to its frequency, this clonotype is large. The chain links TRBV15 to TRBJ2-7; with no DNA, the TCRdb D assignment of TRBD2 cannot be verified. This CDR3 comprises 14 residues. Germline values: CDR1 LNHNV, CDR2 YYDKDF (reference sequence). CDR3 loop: CATSRAEGSYEQYF.

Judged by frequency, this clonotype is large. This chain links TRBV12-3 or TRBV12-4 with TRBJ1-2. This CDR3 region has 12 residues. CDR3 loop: CASSLEYLGYTF.

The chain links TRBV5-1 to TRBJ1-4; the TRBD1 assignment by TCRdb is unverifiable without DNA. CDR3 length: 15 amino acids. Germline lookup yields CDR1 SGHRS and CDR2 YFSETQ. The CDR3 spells CASRAGTGVNEKLFF.

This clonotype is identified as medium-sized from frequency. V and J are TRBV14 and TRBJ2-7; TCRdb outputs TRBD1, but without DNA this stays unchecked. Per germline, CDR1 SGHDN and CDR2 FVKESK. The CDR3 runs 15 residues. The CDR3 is CASSEMGLDSYEQYF. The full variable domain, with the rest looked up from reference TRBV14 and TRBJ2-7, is EAGVTQFPSHSVIEKGQTVTLRCDPISGHDNLYWYRRVMGKEIKFLLHFVKESKQDESGMPNNRFLAERTGGTYSTLKVQPAELEDSGVYFCASSEMGLDSYEQYFGPGTRLTVT.

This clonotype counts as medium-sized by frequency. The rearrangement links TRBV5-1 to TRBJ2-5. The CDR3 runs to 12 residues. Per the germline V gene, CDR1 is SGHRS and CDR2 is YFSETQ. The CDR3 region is CASSLPQETQYF.

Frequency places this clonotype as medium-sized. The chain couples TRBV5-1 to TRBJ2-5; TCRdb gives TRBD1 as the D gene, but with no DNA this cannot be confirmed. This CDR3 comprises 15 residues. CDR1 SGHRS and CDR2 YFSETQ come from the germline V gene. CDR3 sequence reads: CASSLGTPAGETQYF. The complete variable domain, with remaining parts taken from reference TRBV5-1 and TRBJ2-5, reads KAGVTQTPRYLIKTRGQQVTLSCSPISGHRSVSWYQQTPGQGLQFLFEYFSETQRNKGNFPGRFSGRQFSNSRSEMNVSTLELGDSALYLCASSLGTPAGETQYFGPGTRLLVL.

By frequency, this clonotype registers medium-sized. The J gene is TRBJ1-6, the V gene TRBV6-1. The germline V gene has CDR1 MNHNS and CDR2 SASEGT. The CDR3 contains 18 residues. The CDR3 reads CASSELAGATVNNSPLHF.

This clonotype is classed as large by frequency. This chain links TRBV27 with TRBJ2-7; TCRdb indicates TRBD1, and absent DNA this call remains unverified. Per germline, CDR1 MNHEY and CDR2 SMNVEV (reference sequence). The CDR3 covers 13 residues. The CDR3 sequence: CATAHRRAYEQYF.

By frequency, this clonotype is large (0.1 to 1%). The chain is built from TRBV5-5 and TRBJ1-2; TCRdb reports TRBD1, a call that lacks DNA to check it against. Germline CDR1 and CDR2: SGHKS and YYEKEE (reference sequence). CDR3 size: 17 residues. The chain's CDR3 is CASSLAGLSGANYGYTF.

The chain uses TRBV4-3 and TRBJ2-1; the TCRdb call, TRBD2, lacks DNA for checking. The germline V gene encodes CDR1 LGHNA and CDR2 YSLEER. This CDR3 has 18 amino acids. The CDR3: CASSPGLAGGPSYNEQFF.

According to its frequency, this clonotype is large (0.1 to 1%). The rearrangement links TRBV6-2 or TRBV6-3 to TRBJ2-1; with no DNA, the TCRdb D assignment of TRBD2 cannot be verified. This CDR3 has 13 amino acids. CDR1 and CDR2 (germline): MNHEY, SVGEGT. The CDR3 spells CASTGTSVIEQFF.